Below are 8 T cell receptor beta chains sequenced from a single sample in a study of cytomegalovirus exposure and HLA in healthy donors. Primers for the PCR totalled 60 Vbeta and 13 Jbeta. The data were produced by immunoSEQ multiplex PCR, yet TCRdb's version contains in-frame clones alone and is incomplete. The repertoire holds 80,000 to 100,000 clones, about 60% seen once, with approximately 15% in the top ten. Specimen: PBMCs. Receptors originate from a woman between 35 and 50 years old in good health and CMV-seropositive.

The V call is TRBV28, the J call TRBJ2-5; maybe TRBD1 (6 bases). The V end was cut by 6 bases, the J end by 7 bases, with 15 bases between. This CDR3 has 13 residues. The V gene's germline CDR1 is MDHEN and CDR2 SYDVKM. CDR3 in amino acids: CASRPPGTRTQYF. The CDR3 DNA reads as TGTGCCAGCAGGCCCCCAGGGACAAGGACCCAGTACTTC.

This clone occurred a few times. The rearrangement links TRBV28 to TRBJ1-5; D ambiguous. CDR3 length equals 12 residues. In germline, CDR1 is MDHEN, CDR2 SYDVKM. V was cut by 2 bases and J by 5 bases, with 4 bases left in between. The CDR3 nucleotides read TGTGCCAGCAGTTTACGCGATCAGCCCCAGCATTTT. Its protein product is CASSLRDQPQHF.

The chain carries TRBV18 and TRBJ2-7, with a possible D match to TRBD1 (6 bases). V lost 6 bases, J lost 6 bases, and 12 bases lay in between. CDR3 length: 12 amino acids. Germline CDR1 reads KGHSH; CDR2 reads LQKENI. The CDR3 DNA is TGTGCCAGCTCCCCCAGGGGTGGCGAGCAGTACTTC. Its protein is CASSPRGGEQYF.

J is TRBJ2-1 and V is TRBV11-3; TRBD1 agrees at 9 bases. CDR3 size: 15 residues. The ends lost 1 base at V and 9 bases at J; junction bases unmatched: 7. Germline lookup yields CDR1 SGHNT and CDR2 YENEEA. The CDR3 is CASSLAGTGRREQFF. CDR3 DNA: TGTGCCAGCAGCTTAGCCGGGACAGGGCGGCGTGAGCAGTTCTTC.

This clone appeared a few times. The chain combines TRBV6-6 with TRBJ2-2; TRBD2 agrees at 9 bases. Germline lookup yields CDR1 MNHNY and CDR2 SVGAGI (reference sequence). The V gene end was trimmed by 6 bases and the J gene end by 5 bases; junction bases not matched to a gene: 7. The CDR3 runs to 15 residues. CDR3 DNA: TGTGCCAGCAGGCCGGGACTAGCAGATACCGGGGAGCTGTTTTTT. Protein product: CASRPGLADTGELFF.

V and J are TRBV4-3 and TRBJ1-1; D gene uncertain. V was trimmed by 0 bases and J by 3 bases, leaving 14 bases between them. CDR3 size: 16 residues. Germline V gene sequence: CDR1 LGHNA, CDR2 YSLEER. CDR3 sequence (DNA): TGCGCCAGCAGCCAAGATCGAGGTGGAACGCACACTGAAGCTTTCTTT. This encodes CASSQDRGGTHTEAFF.

This chain connects TRBV7-8 to TRBJ2-7; D unclear. V gave up 1 base and J gave up 0 bases, with 13 bases separating them. The CDR3 sequence is 16 residues long. Germline CDR1 and CDR2: SGHVS and FQNEAQ. The CDR3 nucleotides are TGTGCCAGCAGCTTAGAGCTTGGTGAGCTCTCCTACGAGCAGTACTTC. Translation: CASSLELGELSYEQYF.

This sequence joins TRBV7-6 and TRBJ1-5; D is uncertain. V lost 2 bases and J 6 bases, leaving 8 bases between the germline ends. CDR1 and CDR2 from the germline V gene are SGHVS and FNYEAQ. The CDR3 sequence is 13 residues long. Here the CDR3 DNA reads TGTGCCAGCAGCTTAACGGCGGGTCAGCCCCAGCATTTT. As protein: CASSLTAGQPQHF.